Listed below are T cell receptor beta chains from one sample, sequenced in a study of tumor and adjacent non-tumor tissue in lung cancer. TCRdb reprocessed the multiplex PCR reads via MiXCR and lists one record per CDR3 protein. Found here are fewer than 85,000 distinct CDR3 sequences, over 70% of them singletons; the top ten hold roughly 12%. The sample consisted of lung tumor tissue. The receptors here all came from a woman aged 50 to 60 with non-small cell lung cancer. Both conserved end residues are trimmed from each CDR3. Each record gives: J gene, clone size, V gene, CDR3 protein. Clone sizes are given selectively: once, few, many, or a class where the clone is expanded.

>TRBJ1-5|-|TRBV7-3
DSNLNPQGEGAINQPQH
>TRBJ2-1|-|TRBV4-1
SSNQKGDSEQF
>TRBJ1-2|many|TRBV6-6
ASAAGTGSQGYT
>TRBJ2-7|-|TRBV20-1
SVRKGQDAYEQY
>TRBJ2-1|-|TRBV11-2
ASCLEAEAEQF
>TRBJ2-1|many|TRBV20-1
SALSGRANNEQF
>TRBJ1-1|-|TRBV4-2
ASSPEGQVNIEAL
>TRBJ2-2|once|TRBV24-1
AASDPSTGIGGELF
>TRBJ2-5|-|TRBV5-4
VSSPGGANAETQY
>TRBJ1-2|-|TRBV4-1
VSSQANGYT
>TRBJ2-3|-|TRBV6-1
SSNGLAGGPDTQY
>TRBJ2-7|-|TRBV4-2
ASSQEGLAGEDCYEQY
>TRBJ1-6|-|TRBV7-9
ANSAEPSSSYNSPLH
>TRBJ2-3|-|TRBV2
ASSEVKAQY
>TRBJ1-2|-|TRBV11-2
ANSLGPTGTAYGYT
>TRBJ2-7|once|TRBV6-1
ASSAGLAGSYDQY
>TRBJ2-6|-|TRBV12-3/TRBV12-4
ASSVRTGAGLSGADVLT
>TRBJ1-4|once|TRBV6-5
ASSYSGTANENLF
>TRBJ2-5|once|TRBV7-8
ASTLDRTGGSEEAQY
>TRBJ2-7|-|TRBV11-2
TISLGSTKQY
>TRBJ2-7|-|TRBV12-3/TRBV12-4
ASSRGSYDQY
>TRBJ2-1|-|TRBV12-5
VIGLTLAGGNEQF
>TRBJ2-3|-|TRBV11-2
TSTPPWAIITDTQY
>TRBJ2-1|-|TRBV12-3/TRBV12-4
ASKMGNEQL
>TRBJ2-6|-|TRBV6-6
ASREGGSFAGANVLT
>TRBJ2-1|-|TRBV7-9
VSSSVSAGNLEQF
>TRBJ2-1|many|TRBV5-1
ASSFGALDNEQF
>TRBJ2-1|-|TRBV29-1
SPEDRVAGSNEQF
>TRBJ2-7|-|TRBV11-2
ASSPRTNGRALWWQY
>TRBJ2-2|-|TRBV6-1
VSSEDPGSVTEELS
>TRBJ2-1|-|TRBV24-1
VTSDSLAGDEKF
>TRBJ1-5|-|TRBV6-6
ASSYSLRGGKGLTQQ
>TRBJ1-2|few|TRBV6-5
ASSYVATVNYGYT
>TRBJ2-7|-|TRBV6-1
ASSKNPEQAYEQY
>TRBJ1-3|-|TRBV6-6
ASSFTGTGGSGNTMY
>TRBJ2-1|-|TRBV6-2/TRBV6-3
ASSYLISHEQF
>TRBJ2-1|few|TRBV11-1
VSSLGGKQF
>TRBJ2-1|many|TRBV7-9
ASSLAGLAGEEQF
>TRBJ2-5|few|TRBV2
ASSESRVQETQY
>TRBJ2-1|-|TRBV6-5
ASSHGTNSYNEHF
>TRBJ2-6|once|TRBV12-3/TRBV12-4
VNSARTGAGLSGANVLT
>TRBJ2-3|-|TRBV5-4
ASSSKFGGTDTHY
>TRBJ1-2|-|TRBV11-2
ASSLGSSGTPYGYT
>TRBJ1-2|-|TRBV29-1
GVGAGSAYGYI
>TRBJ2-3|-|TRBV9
ASSLTGTGVEDAQY
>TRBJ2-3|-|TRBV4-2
ARSQHFTSGMMDTQY
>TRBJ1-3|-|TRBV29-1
STWTVRGTLY
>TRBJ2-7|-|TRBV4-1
GGRGKTTPYEQC
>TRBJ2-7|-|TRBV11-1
ASSRRVAASYEQY
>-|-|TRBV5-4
ASSLVYRNEQF
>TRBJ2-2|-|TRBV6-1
ASSEGGQNTGELL
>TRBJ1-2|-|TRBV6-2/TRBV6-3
TSTRGTDYYGYT
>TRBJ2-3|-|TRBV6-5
SGSYRTSGSSNTQY
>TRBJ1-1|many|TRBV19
ASTGGQANTEAF
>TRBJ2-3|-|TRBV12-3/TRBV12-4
ANSPRTGGRADTQY
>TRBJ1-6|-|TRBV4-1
ASNQVVDGERDSPLH
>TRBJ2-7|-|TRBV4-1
ANSPFRGRGIYEQY
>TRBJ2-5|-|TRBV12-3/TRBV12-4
VSSQNSGHPQETQY
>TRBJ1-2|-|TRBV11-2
ACSLGPSGTAYGYT